The rows below give T cell receptor beta chains drawn from one sample of a study of T cell repertoires and leukemia-associated antigens. These TCRs are of unknown antigen specificity. TCRdb analysed the 5' RACE reads with MiXCR anew, one entry per CDR3 protein. The data contain fewer than 15,000 distinct CDR3 sequences, more than 40% of them singletons. Sequencing was performed on CD3+ T cells sorted from blood and cultured. These receptors were taken from a female donor in good health. Each CDR3 is given with its conserved first and last residue. D genes are given only for firm matches. Part of the rows lack a size; the others show once, few, many or a class for expanded clones.

clone size	V gene	D gene	J gene	CDR3 protein	CDR3 DNA
NA	TRBV20-1	NA	TRBJ2-7	CSARPPGLENRQYF	TGCAGTGCTAGACCCCCGGGACTGGAAAATCGGCAGTACTTC
NA	TRBV5-5	NA	TRBJ2-5	CASSPVPRETQYF	TGTGCCAGCAGCCCCGTCCCCCGGGAGACCCAGTACTTC
NA	TRBV20-1	NA	TRBJ1-6	CGARDPKENSPLHF	TGCGGTGCTAGAGATCCCAAGGAAAATTCACCCCTCCACTTT
NA	TRBV11-2	NA	TRBJ2-1	CASSYRGSSYNEQFF	TGTGCCAGCAGCTACCGTGGGAGCTCCTACAATGAGCAGTTCTTC
NA	TRBV3-1	NA	TRBJ2-7	CASSQVFSGSDYEQYF	TGTGCCAGCAGCCAAGTTTTTTCGGGTTCCGACTACGAGCAGTACTTC
few	TRBV12-3/TRBV12-4	NA	TRBJ2-6	CASSLGGVGSGANVLTF	TGTGCCAGCAGTTTAGGGGGAGTGGGCTCTGGGGCCAACGTCCTGACTTTC
few	TRBV20-1	TRBD1	TRBJ1-5	CSARTGYSNQPQHF	TGCAGTGCGCGGACAGGGTATAGCAATCAGCCCCAGCATTTT
many	TRBV7-3	TRBD2	TRBJ2-1	CASSQGLAARNEQFF	TGTGCCAGCAGCCAGGGACTAGCGGCTCGGAATGAGCAGTTCTTC
many	TRBV5-1	NA	TRBJ1-5	CASSLDPMGALNQPQHF	TGCGCCAGCAGCTTGGACCCTATGGGGGCCCTAAATCAGCCCCAGCATTTT
NA	TRBV5-1	NA	TRBJ2-5	CASSPVTRQETQYF	TGCGCCAGCAGCCCGGTGACAAGACAAGAGACCCAGTACTTC
NA	TRBV7-3	TRBD1	TRBJ2-1	CASSLTATGAFDEQFF	TGTGCCAGCAGCTTAACCGCGACAGGGGCCTTCGATGAGCAGTTCTTC
many	TRBV25-1	NA	TRBJ2-5	CASSEFAGAVKETQYF	TGTGCCAGCAGTGAATTTGCAGGGGCTGTAAAAGAGACCCAGTACTTC
NA	TRBV7-2	NA	TRBJ2-2	CASRPPGAGELFF	TGTGCCAGCAGACCTCCAGGGGCCGGGGAGCTGTTTTTT
few	TRBV12-3/TRBV12-4	NA	TRBJ2-1	CASSLERDHSYNEQFF	TGTGCCAGCAGTTTAGAAAGGGACCACTCCTACAATGAGCAGTTCTTC
NA	TRBV28	TRBD2	TRBJ2-1	CASSPPLAGDFNEQFF	TGTGCCAGCAGTCCCCCCCTGGCGGGAGATTTCAATGAGCAGTTCTTC
few	TRBV20-1	TRBD2	TRBJ2-4	CSGLAATKNIQYF	TGCAGCGGACTAGCGGCTACCAAAAACATTCAGTACTTC
NA	TRBV12-3/TRBV12-4	TRBD1	TRBJ2-7	CASSFFTGGGEEQYF	TGTGCCAGCAGTTTCTTTACAGGGGGCGGCGAAGAGCAGTACTTC
NA	TRBV20-1	NA	TRBJ2-3	CSAWRDTQYF	TGCAGTGCCTGGAGAGATACGCAGTATTTT
few	TRBV5-1	NA	TRBJ2-3	CASRASGASTDTQYF	TGCGCCAGCAGGGCCAGCGGAGCTAGCACAGATACGCAGTATTTT
medium-sized	TRBV4-1	TRBD2	TRBJ2-7	CASSQTRLAAEGEQYF	TGCGCCAGCAGCCAAACAAGACTAGCAGCAGAAGGGGAGCAGTACTTC
medium-sized	TRBV4-1	NA	TRBJ1-3	CASSQGAGREYGNTIYF	TGCGCCAGCAGCCAAGGTGCCGGACGCGAGTATGGAAACACCATATATTTT
medium-sized	TRBV18	NA	TRBJ2-6	CASSPPQGGSGANVLTF	TGTGCCAGCTCACCACCACAGGGTGGGTCTGGGGCCAACGTCCTGACTTTC
medium-sized	TRBV11-2	NA	TRBJ2-4	CASSDPLAKNIQYF	TGTGCCAGCAGCGATCCTTTAGCCAAAAACATTCAGTACTTC
NA	TRBV12-3/TRBV12-4	NA	TRBJ2-3	CASSDHTDTRYF	TGTGCCAGCAGTGACCACACAGATACGCGGTATTTT
NA	TRBV12-3/TRBV12-4	NA	TRBJ2-7	CASSLGGPLYEQYF	TGTGCCAGCAGTTTAGGTGGCCCACTTTACGAGCAGTACTTC
many	TRBV7-2	TRBD2	TRBJ2-7	CASSLGGTSYEQYF	TGTGCCAGCAGCTTAGGAGGGACTAGTTATGAGCAGTACTTC
NA	TRBV28	NA	TRBJ1-3	CASRETVRNTIYF	TGTGCCAGCAGGGAGACAGTACGTAACACCATATATTTT